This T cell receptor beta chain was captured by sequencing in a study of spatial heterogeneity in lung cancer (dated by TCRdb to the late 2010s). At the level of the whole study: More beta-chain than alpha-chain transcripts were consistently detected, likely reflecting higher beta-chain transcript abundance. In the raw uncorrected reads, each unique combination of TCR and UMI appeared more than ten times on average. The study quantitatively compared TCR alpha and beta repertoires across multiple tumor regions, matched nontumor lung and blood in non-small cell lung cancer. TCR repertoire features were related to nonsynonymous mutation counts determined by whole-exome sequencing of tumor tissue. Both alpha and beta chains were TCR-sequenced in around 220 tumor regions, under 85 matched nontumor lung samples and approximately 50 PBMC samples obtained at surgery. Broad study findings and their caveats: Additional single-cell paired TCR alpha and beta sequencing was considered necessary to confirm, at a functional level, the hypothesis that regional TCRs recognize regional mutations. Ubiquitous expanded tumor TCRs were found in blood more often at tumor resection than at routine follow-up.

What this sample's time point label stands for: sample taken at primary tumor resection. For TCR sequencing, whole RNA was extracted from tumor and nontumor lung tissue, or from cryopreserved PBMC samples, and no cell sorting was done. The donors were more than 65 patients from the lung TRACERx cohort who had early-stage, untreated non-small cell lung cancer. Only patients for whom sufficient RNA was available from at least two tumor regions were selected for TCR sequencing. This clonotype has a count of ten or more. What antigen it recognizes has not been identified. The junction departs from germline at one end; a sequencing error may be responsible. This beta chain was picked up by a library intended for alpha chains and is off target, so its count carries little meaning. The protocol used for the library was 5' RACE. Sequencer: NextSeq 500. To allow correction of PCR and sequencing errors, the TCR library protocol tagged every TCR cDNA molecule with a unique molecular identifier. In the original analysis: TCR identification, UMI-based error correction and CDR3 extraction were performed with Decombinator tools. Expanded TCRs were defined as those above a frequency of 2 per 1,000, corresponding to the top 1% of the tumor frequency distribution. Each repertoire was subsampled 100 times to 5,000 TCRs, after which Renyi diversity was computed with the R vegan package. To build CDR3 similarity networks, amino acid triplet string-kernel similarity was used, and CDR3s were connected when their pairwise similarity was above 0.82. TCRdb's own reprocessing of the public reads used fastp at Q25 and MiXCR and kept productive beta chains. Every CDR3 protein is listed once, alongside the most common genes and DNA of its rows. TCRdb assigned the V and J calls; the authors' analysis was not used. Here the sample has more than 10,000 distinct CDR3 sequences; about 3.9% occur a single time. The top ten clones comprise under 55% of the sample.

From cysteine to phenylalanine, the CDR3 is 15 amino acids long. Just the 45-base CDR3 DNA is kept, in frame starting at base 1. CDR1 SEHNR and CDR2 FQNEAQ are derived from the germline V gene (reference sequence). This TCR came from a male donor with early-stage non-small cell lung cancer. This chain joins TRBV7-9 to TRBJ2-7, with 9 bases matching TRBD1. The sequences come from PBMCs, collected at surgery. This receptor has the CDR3 CASSPLEAATGGCDF. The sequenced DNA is TGTGCCAGCAGCCCGCTAGAGGCCGCGACAGGGGGTTGTGACTTC.